This note documents a single T cell receptor (beta chain) sequence. In the source study's methods: It was from reference gene primer amplification that nucleated cell counts were estimated. Produced via immunoSEQ multiplex PCR; TCRdb's table is partial and in-frame only. For V, J and clone size, that table is used; D and trimming come from the DNA. The profile covers about half a million clones, with 88% appearing a single time and more than 7.5% taken by the ten largest. This specimen belongs to a study of blood T cell repertoires in COVID-19. Germline values: CDR1 ENHRY, CDR2 SYGVKD. The CDR3 runs 13 residues. Germline trimming cut 10 bases from V and 1 base from J; bases unmatched to any gene: 4.

The chain carries TRBV10-3 and TRBJ2-3, with 8 bases fitting TRBD2. Sequencing was done on a sample of PBMCs or T cells enriched from blood (not recorded which). The receptor's source is a woman aged 60-75 years who had recovered from COVID-19. The DNA for the CDR3 is TGTGCCACCTCAGCGGGGGGCACAGATACGCAGTATTTT. Protein sequence: CATSAGGTDTQYF.